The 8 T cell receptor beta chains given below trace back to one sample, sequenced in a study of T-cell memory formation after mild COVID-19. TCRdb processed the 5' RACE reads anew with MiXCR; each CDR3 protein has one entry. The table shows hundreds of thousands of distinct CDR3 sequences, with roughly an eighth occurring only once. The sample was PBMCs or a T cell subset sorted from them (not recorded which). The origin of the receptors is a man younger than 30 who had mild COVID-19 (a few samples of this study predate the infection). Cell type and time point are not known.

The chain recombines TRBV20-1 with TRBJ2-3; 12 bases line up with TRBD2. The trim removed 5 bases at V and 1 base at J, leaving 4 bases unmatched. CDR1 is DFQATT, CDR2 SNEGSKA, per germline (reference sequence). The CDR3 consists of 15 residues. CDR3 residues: CSAVLAGGRTDTQYF. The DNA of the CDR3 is TGCAGTGCTGTACTAGCGGGGGGCCGCACAGATACGCAGTATTTT.

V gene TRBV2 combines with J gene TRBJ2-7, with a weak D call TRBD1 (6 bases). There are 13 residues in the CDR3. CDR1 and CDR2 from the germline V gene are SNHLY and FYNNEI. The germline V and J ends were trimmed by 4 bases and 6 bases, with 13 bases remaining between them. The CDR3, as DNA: TGTGCCAGCAGTGCGAGGACAGTACCCGAGCAGTACGTC. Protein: CASSARTVPEQYV.

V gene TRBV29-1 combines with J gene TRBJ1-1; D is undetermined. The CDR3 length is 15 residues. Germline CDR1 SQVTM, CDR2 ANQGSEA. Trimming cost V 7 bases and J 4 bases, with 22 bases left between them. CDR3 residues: CSGLGGSWGSTEAFF. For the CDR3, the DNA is TGCAGCGGATTGGGAGGCAGCTGGGGTAGCACTGAAGCTTTCTTT.

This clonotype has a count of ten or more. The CDR3 DNA is TGCGCCAGCAGCCAAGCCCGGACAGGACAAGAGACCCAGTACTTC. Residues: CASSQARTGQETQYF. The rearrangement links TRBV4-3 to TRBJ2-5; 7 bases align to TRBD1. This CDR3 region has 15 residues. CDR1 and CDR2 (germline): LGHNA, YSLEER. Trimming at V came to 1 base and at J to 2 bases, leaving 4 bases not matched to a gene.

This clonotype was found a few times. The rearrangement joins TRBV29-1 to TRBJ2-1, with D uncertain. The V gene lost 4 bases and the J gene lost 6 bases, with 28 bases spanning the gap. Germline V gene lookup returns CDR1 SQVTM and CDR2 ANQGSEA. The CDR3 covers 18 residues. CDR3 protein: CSVAARPPVARSVNEQFF. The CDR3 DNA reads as TGCAGCGTTGCTGCCCGCCCCCCCGTTGCCCGGTCGGTCAATGAGCAGTTCTTC.

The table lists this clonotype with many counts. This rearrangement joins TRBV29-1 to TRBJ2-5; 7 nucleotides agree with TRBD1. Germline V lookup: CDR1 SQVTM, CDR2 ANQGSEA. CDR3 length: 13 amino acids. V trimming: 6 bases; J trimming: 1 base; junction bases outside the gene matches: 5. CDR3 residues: CSVAGTAQETQYF. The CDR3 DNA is TGCAGCGTAGCCGGGACAGCCCAAGAGACCCAGTACTTC.

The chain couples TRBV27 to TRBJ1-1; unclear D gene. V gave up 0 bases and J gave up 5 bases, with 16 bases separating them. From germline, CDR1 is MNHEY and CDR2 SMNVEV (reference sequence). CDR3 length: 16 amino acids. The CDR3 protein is CASSLSASRPGTEAFF. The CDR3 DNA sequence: TGTGCCAGCAGTTTATCGGCCTCCCGACCGGGAACTGAAGCTTTCTTT.

CDR3 amino acids: CSARDGKGTGKAISPLHF. The CDR3 DNA reads TGCAGTGCTAGAGATGGGAAGGGGACAGGGAAGGCAATTTCACCCCTCCACTTT. The chain carries TRBV20-1 and TRBJ1-6; the match to TRBD1 covers 9 bases. Trimming took 0 bases from V and 9 from J; bases not matched to a gene: 15. The CDR3 sequence is 18 residues long. Germline loops: CDR1 DFQATT, CDR2 SNEGSKA (reference sequence).